This T cell receptor (beta chain) was observed in a study of cytomegalovirus exposure and HLA in healthy donors. With regard to this clone: The antigen is not known.

After removal of 2 bases from V and 7 bases from J, the junction contained 4 bases not matched to a gene. CDR3 length equals 15 residues. Germline CDR1 and CDR2: MDHEN and SYDVKM. Findings and limits, study-wide: At a 0.05 false discovery rate, a later analysis found 18,000 or so TCR beta sequences to be associated with HLA alleles. Evidence from a later analysis indicated that most CMV-associated TCR beta chains looked HLA-restricted. Later on, an analysis showed TCR association rates differing by HLA locus, with DRB1 the most and HLA-C the fewest. Reports indicate that TCR beta sequences accurately predicted the HLA-A and HLA-B alleles of most subjects.

The PCR was carried out with 60 Vbeta primers and 13 Jbeta primers. Libraries were prepared by immunoSEQ multiplex PCR; TCRdb keeps only in-frame clonotypes and omits some of them. The repertoire includes about 150,000 clones, around 75% of them detected once, and 11% sits in the top ten. The clonotype comes from a man aged 18 to 35 in good health and CMV-seropositive. The chain recombines TRBV28 with TRBJ2-1; TRBD1 matches 11 bases. Material: PBMCs. The DNA for the CDR3 is TGTGCCAGCAGTTTAATGGGACAGGGGGGTAATGAGCAGTTCTTC. Translating it yields CASSLMGQGGNEQFF.